The rows below give T cell receptor beta chains drawn from one sample of a study of beta chain features in type 1 diabetes. Only in-frame clones appear in the TCRdb table, and some are missing; sequencing was by immunoSEQ multiplex PCR. The data contain roughly 230,000 clones, over 7.5% of them singletons. Sequenced material: naive CD4+ T cells from blood. The receptors originated from a woman aged 18-29 years in good health. CDR3s include the opening cysteine and the closing phenylalanine or tryptophan. Each record gives: D gene, clone size, J gene, V gene, CDR3 protein. The D gene is left open where the match is weak. Only part of the rows carry a size: once, few, many, or a class if the clone is expanded.

TRBD2	few	TRBJ2-7	TRBV10-3	CAISSFRLAGAGEQYF
.	.	TRBJ1-2	TRBV30	CAWGDPAGF
.	.	TRBJ2-2	TRBV5-1	CASSFDAGTSNTGELFF
TRBD1	.	TRBJ2-7	TRBV6-6	CASSRAGQGTYEQYF
TRBD1	.	TRBJ2-7	TRBV6-1	CASTSGQGGSYEQYF
.	.	TRBJ2-1	TRBV4-1	CASLGDPHEQFF
.	few	TRBJ1-2	TRBV6-5	CASSYDRNSRYTF
.	few	TRBJ2-7	TRBV15	CATSRDNWQYF
TRBD2	few	TRBJ2-7	TRBV6-1	CASSERTSGNIEQYF
.	few	TRBJ1-1	TRBV21-1	CASRRSPGRAFF
.	.	TRBJ1-4	TRBV5-1	CASSSTRGNEKLFF
.	few	TRBJ2-5	TRBV7-2	CASSLARVETQYF
TRBD2	few	TRBJ2-2	TRBV30	CAWSITSGRRITGELFF
TRBD1	few	TRBJ1-5	TRBV28	CASSPPDRGSNQPQHF
.	.	TRBJ2-2	TRBV5-1	CASSLDLVRNTGELFF
TRBD2	few	TRBJ2-3	TRBV27	CASRGTSGGSTDTQYF
TRBD1	few	TRBJ1-2	TRBV5-1	CASSVTGRGYTF
.	few	TRBJ2-3	TRBV25-1	CASSGLDSTDTQYF
.	few	TRBJ1-2	TRBV2	CASSGEYYGYTF
.	.	TRBJ2-1	TRBV5-4	CASSLDRGNEQFF
TRBD1	few	TRBJ1-2	TRBV5-8	CASRPTGLYNYGYTF
TRBD1	few	TRBJ2-7	TRBV25-1	CASSGPLPRDRAFEQYF
TRBD1	few	TRBJ2-3	TRBV18	CASSSGQGPILSTDTQYF
.	.	TRBJ1-3	TRBV21-1	CASSSGIGNTIYF
TRBD1	few	TRBJ2-1	TRBV2	CASNRDRGNEQFF
.	few	TRBJ1-5	TRBV6-1	CASSATLGVGNQPQHF
TRBD2	.	TRBJ2-1	TRBV5-1	CASKSGTSFDNEQFF
.	.	TRBJ1-2	TRBV10-1	CASSDHRDYGYTF
TRBD1	few	TRBJ1-2	TRBV7-2	CASRQRTGGVYGYTF
.	few	TRBJ2-7	TRBV7-9	CASSLAAGKVGHEQYF
.	.	TRBJ2-5	TRBV15	CATSRGPETQYF
.	few	TRBJ2-7	TRBV6-5	CASSRGASSYEQYF
.	.	TRBJ2-3	TRBV29-1	CSPTLRGRFTDTQYF
.	.	TRBJ1-2	TRBV27	CASSRGGANYGYTF
TRBD2	few	TRBJ2-7	TRBV5-1	CASSSGGDGREQYF
TRBD1	.	TRBJ1-4	TRBV7-6	CASSNSGTGVLFF
.	.	TRBJ2-2	TRBV19	CASSKDLRPGELFF
TRBD1	.	TRBJ1-5	TRBV7-8	CASSPIPTTGAQPQHF
TRBD1	few	TRBJ2-3	TRBV5-4	CASSATGGRPDTQYF